This is a list of T cell receptor beta chains from one sample in a study of response to subunit inactivated influenza vaccine. MiXCR was run by TCRdb on the RT-PCR reads, yielding one entry per CDR3 protein. The sample holds about 650,000 distinct CDR3 sequences, approximately 14% seen once. The sample in question was PBMCs from blood, obtained 12 days after vaccination. These receptors all stem from a man in his forties or fifties who received an inactivated influenza vaccine. Each CDR3 is given with its conserved first and last residue. The D gene is left open where the match is weak. Clone size is not always given. Where it is, it says once, few, many or a class for expanded clones.

cdr3_nt,cdr3_aa,j_call,clone_size,v_call,d_call
TGTGCCAGCAGTTACTCGGACACTGAAGCTTTCTTT,CASSYSDTEAFF,TRBJ1-1,.,TRBV6-2/TRBV6-3,.
TGTGCCAGCTCACCACTTTCGCTCCTGGGACAGGGGATCCTATCCTATGGCTACACCTTC,CASSPLSLLGQGILSYGYTF,TRBJ1-2,.,TRBV18,TRBD1
TGTGCCAGCAGTCAAAGGGGGTTGGATCAGCCCCAGCATTTT,CASSQRGLDQPQHF,TRBJ1-5,.,TRBV27,.
TGCAGTGCTAGAGATGCAGGCTGGTTAGCTGAAGCTTTCTTT,CSARDAGWLAEAFF,TRBJ1-1,few,TRBV20-1,.
TGTGCCAGCAGCCGACAGGGGCCGCCAGAGACCCAGTACTTC,CASSRQGPPETQYF,TRBJ2-5,few,TRBV7-9,TRBD1
TGTGCCAGCAGCCAAGGGGTGGGGGGGCAAGAGACCCAGTACTTC,CASSQGVGGQETQYF,TRBJ2-5,.,TRBV4-2,TRBD2
TGTGCCAGCAGCAAAGGGACAGAACAGTTCTTC,CASSKGTEQFF,TRBJ2-1,.,TRBV7-9,TRBD1
TGCAGCGCGGGGCCCCAAGATACGCAGTATTTT,CSAGPQDTQYF,TRBJ2-3,.,TRBV29-1,.
TGTGCCAGCAGCTTAGATGCAGGGGGCATAGTAGCTTTCTTT,CASSLDAGGIVAFF,TRBJ1-1,.,TRBV7-2,TRBD1
TGTGCCAGCAGTTACTTTCGCCCATTCACAGATACGCAGTATTTT,CASSYFRPFTDTQYF,TRBJ2-3,few,TRBV6-2/TRBV6-3,.
TGTGCCAGCTCATCAAACAGGGGGTACCAGTACTTC,CASSSNRGYQYF,TRBJ2-7,.,TRBV18,TRBD1
TGTGCCACCAGCAGACAACCTCCGGGATTTGCCAAAAACATTCAGTACTTC,CATSRQPPGFAKNIQYF,TRBJ2-4,.,TRBV15,.
TGCGCCAGCAGCCAAGAGGCCTGGGCCAATCAGCCCCAGCATTTT,CASSQEAWANQPQHF,TRBJ1-5,.,TRBV4-1,.
TGTGCCAGCAGTGACAACAGGGGTGGATCTGAAAAACTGTTTTTT,CASSDNRGGSEKLFF,TRBJ1-4,few,TRBV25-1,TRBD1
TGTGCCAGCAGCGAGGGGATCGCCTACAATGAGCAGTTCTTC,CASSEGIAYNEQFF,TRBJ2-1,few,TRBV3-1,.
TGTGCCAGCAGTGAGACACAGACAGGTCAGCCCCAGCATTTT,CASSETQTGQPQHF,TRBJ1-5,.,TRBV6-1,.
TGCAGTGCTAGTTCGGGGGCAAACAATGAGCAGTTCTTC,CSASSGANNEQFF,TRBJ2-1,few,TRBV20-1,.
TGTGCCAGCAGCTTAGCAGGAGGGGTCTATGAAAAACTGTTTTTT,CASSLAGGVYEKLFF,TRBJ1-4,.,TRBV7-2,.
TGTGCCAGCAGCGTAAATCTGGCGAGCGGGATCACAGATACGCAGTATTTT,CASSVNLASGITDTQYF,TRBJ2-3,.,TRBV9,TRBD2
TGTGCTAGCAGCTTAACCGGGGGGGGAAATGAGCAGTTCTTC,CASSLTGGGNEQFF,TRBJ2-1,many,TRBV7-3,TRBD2
TGTGCCATCAGTGAGTTACTTCTCCCGGACACAAACACCGGGGAGCTGTTTTTT,CAISELLLPDTNTGELFF,TRBJ2-2,few,TRBV10-3,.
TGCGCCAGCAGCTTCGGCGACAGCCACTCCGGGGGGCAGTTCTTC,CASSFGDSHSGGQFF,TRBJ2-1,few,TRBV5-1,.
TGTGCCACCAGTACCGCGACAGGGATATTTAGCACAGATACGCAGTATTTT,CATSTATGIFSTDTQYF,TRBJ2-3,.,TRBV24-1,TRBD1
TGTGCCAGCAGTTACGTCTACGAGCAGTACTTC,CASSYVYEQYF,TRBJ2-7,.,TRBV6-2/TRBV6-3,.
TGTGCCATCAGTGATCTGGACAGGGGAACTGGGGCCAACGTCCTGACTTTC,CAISDLDRGTGANVLTF,TRBJ2-6,.,TRBV10-3,TRBD1
TGTGCCAGCAGCTTTAGGACCCCGAGCTCCTACAATGAGCAGTTCTTC,CASSFRTPSSYNEQFF,TRBJ2-1,.,TRBV5-8,.
TGTGCCAGCAGGACCACCGGGGAGCTGTTTTTT,CASRTTGELFF,TRBJ2-2,many,TRBV2,.
TGCAGTGCGCCCGGGGCCAACACTGAAGCTTTCTTT,CSAPGANTEAFF,TRBJ1-1,once,TRBV20-1,.
TGCAGCGTTGGCAACGGGAACCTATACGAGCAGTACTTC,CSVGNGNLYEQYF,TRBJ2-7,.,TRBV29-1,.
TGTGCCAGCAGTTTAGGAGCGGGGGGGCAAGAGACCCAGTACTTC,CASSLGAGGQETQYF,TRBJ2-5,many,TRBV12-3/TRBV12-4,TRBD2
TGCGCCAGCAGCAAAGAGGGAGATACGCAGTATTTT,CASSKEGDTQYF,TRBJ2-3,many,TRBV5-1,.
TGCAGTGTAACCCCTGGTACTGCAACGTACGAGCAGTACTTC,CSVTPGTATYEQYF,TRBJ2-7,few,TRBV20-1,.
TGTGCCAGCGGGGAGGACAGGTTATACAATGAGCAGTTCTTC,CASGEDRLYNEQFF,TRBJ2-1,few,TRBV25-1,.
TGTGCCAGCAGCCGCCCCACCGGGGGCTACACCGGGGAGCTGTTTTTT,CASSRPTGGYTGELFF,TRBJ2-2,.,TRBV7-2,.
TGCAGTGCTAGTGCCTCTAGCGGGGGGGTGAGAGAGACCCAGTACTTC,CSASASSGGVRETQYF,TRBJ2-5,.,TRBV20-1,TRBD2
TGTGCCAGCAGCTCCTTGGGGACCGCATCACCAAAAGAGACCCAGTACTTC,CASSSLGTASPKETQYF,TRBJ2-5,once,TRBV7-3,.
TGCGCCAGCAGCCCGCGTCCCTGGGGCTGGACCGGGGAGCTGTTTTTT,CASSPRPWGWTGELFF,TRBJ2-2,once,TRBV4-1,.
TGTGCCAGCAGCTTAAATCAGGACAATGAGCAGTTCTTC,CASSLNQDNEQFF,TRBJ2-1,few,TRBV7-2,.
TGCGCCAGCAGCTTGGCCGGGGGGATAAACACCGGGGAGCTGTTTTTT,CASSLAGGINTGELFF,TRBJ2-2,.,TRBV5-1,TRBD2
TGCAGTGCTATGTACTCTGGAGGTGAAAAACTGTTTTTT,CSAMYSGGEKLFF,TRBJ1-4,few,TRBV20-1,.
TGTGCCAGCCACTCATCGCGGGACAGGGTTGGTGAAAAACTGTTTTTT,CASHSSRDRVGEKLFF,TRBJ1-4,.,TRBV5-6,TRBD1
TGCGCCAGCAGCTTGGTAGCGCTGAACACCGGGGAGCTGTTTTTT,CASSLVALNTGELFF,TRBJ2-2,many,TRBV5-1,.